The rows below give T cell receptor beta chains drawn from one sample of a study of vaccination and CD4 T cells after COVID-19. No antigen has been assigned to these receptors. TCRdb passed the PCR reads through MiXCR, listing each CDR3 protein once. There are roughly 14,000 distinct CDR3 sequences in the sample; roughly 50% occur only once, and about 8.8% lies in the top ten. The sequenced sample was CD4+ T cells from blood, cultured in vitro. Source of these receptors: a human donor who had recovered from COVID-19. Each CDR3 is given with its conserved first and last residue.

>TRBV6-5|TRBJ1-1
CASSSGTSMNTEAFF
>TRBV6-5|TRBJ2-3
CASSYGDSYYTDTQYF
>TRBV12-3/TRBV12-4|TRBJ1-2
CASSLNRKNYGYTF
>TRBV11-3|TRBJ2-5
CASSLGSETQYF
>TRBV7-3|TRBJ1-1
CASPRGAPTFTEAFF
>TRBV10-2|TRBJ1-5
CASSEGQAGNQPQHF
>TRBV14|TRBJ2-7
CASSQEPPGGSYEQYF
>TRBV5-8|TRBJ2-3
CASSLARRSTDTQYF
>TRBV6-4|TRBJ2-3
CASSNRGTQYF
>TRBV11-2|TRBJ2-3
CASSLEAAQGTQYF
>TRBV4-1|TRBJ1-1
CASSQDGGNTEAFF
>TRBV19|TRBJ2-7
CASSIGRFYEQYF
>TRBV20-1|TRBJ1-3
CSASLESTIYF
>TRBV12-3/TRBV12-4|TRBJ1-4
CASSLRTANEKLFF
>TRBV7-2|TRBJ2-4
CASSLDGGGSKNIQYF
>TRBV2|TRBJ2-1
CASSSGTGDLPYNEQFF
>TRBV30|TRBJ2-1
CAWSSLARPTEQFF
>TRBV12-3/TRBV12-4|TRBJ1-5
CASSLLGAPGQPQHF
>TRBV5-1|TRBJ1-5
CASSSGQPNQPQHF
>TRBV20-1|TRBJ1-2
CSALPRTANYGYTF
>TRBV6-5|TRBJ2-5
CASSYEGRQTQYF
>TRBV18|TRBJ2-5
CASSPPGSGGETQYF
>TRBV20-1|TRBJ2-3
CSAPVGGRDTQYF
>TRBV6-4|TRBJ1-6
CASSDLRRDIPSALHF
>TRBV27|TRBJ2-2
CASSRMRATRANTGELFF
>TRBV25-1|TRBJ2-5
CASSGVRGRETQYF
>TRBV4-2|TRBJ2-7
CASSHTLAGDTYEQYF
>TRBV2|TRBJ2-5
CASSVVQETQYF
>TRBV30|TRBJ1-2
CAWSVQANYGYTF
>TRBV7-8|TRBJ1-5
CASSPRQASNQPQHF
>TRBV7-3|TRBJ2-3
CASSLRPGQATDTQCF
>TRBV18|TRBJ1-1
CASSPKGGTANTEAFF
>TRBV30|TRBJ2-7
CAWSKPDRDTYEQYF
>TRBV24-1|TRBJ2-1
CATSEGRLAGLNEQFF
>TRBV20-1|TRBJ2-6
CSALLTPPGQPGANVLTF
>TRBV11-2|TRBJ2-1
CASSLGGVGSSYNEQFF
>TRBV12-3/TRBV12-4|TRBJ1-5
CASRSGTAYSNQPQHF
>TRBV27|TRBJ1-1
CASSLRPYTEAFF
>TRBV6-5|TRBJ2-4
CASSYSGFPENIQYF
>TRBV6-1|TRBJ1-2
CASSEVGYGYTF